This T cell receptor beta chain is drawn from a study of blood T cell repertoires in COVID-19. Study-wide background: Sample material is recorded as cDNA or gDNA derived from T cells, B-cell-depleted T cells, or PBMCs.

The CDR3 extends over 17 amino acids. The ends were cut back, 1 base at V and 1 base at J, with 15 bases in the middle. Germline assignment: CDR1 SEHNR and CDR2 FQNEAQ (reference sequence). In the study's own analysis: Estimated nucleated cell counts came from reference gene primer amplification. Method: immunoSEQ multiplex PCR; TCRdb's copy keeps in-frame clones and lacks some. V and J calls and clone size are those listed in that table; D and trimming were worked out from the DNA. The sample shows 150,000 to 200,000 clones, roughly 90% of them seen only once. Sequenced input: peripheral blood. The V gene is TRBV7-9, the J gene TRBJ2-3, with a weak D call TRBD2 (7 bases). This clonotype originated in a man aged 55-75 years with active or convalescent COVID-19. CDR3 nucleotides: TGTGCCAGCAGCTTAGGGAACACAGGGAGGGGCACAGATACGCAGTATTTT. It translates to CASSLGNTGRGTDTQYF.